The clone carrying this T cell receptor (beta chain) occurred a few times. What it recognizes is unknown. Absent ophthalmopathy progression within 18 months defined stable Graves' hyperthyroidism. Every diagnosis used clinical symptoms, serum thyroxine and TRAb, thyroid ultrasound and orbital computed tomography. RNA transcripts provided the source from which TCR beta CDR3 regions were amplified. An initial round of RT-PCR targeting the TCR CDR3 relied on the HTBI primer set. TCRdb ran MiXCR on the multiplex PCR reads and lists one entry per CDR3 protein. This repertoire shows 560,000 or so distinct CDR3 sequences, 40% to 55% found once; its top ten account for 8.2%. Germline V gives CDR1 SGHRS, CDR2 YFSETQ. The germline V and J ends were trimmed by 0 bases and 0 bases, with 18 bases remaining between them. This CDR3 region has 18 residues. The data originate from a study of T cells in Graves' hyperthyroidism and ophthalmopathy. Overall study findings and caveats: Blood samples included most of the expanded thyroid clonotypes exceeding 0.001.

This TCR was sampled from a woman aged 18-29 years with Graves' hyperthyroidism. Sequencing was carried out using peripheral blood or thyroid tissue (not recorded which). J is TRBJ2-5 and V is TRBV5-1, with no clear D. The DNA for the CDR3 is TGCGCCAGCAGCTTGGTGCCCGTAAGCACGTCGTACCAAGAGACCCAGTACTTC. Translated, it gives CASSLVPVSTSYQETQYF. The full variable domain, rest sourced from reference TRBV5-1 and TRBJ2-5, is KAGVTQTPRYLIKTRGQQVTLSCSPISGHRSVSWYQQTPGQGLQFLFEYFSETQRNKGNFPGRFSGRQFSNSRSEMNVSTLELGDSALYLCASSLVPVSTSYQETQYFGPGTRLLVL.